These 13 T cell receptor beta chains originate from one sample sequenced in a study of cytomegalovirus exposure and HLA in healthy donors (dated by TCRdb to about 2017). Library construction relied on the immunoSEQ multiplex PCR assay. For the multiplex PCR, a mixture combining 60 forward primers for TCR Vbeta segments and 13 reverse primers for TCR Jbeta segments was used. Here the immuneACCESS table is served through TCRdb, limited to in-frame sequences with V and J called. Missing clones are a known gap in these copies; in checked studies unresolved V genes cover under half, and the rest lacks a known reason. Here the sample has about 130,000 clones; approximately 85% occur a single time. Clones ranked in the top ten supply 1.5% to 2% of the sample. Sequenced material: PBMCs. The origin of the receptors is a boy between 5 and 17 years old in good health and CMV-seronegative.

For this clone: Mismatch with germline at one junction end may stem from a read error. V usage is TRBV7-9 and J usage is TRBJ2-5; D not certain. The CDR3 covers 12 residues. Germline loops: CDR1 SEHNR, CDR2 FQNEAQ (reference sequence). The CDR3 coding sequence is TGTTCCAGCAGCCCCCCCCTAGAGACCCAGTACTTC. Protein: CSSSPPLETQYF.

The chain joins TRBV29-1 to TRBJ1-5; 11 nucleotides align to TRBD1. Germline V lookup: CDR1 SQVTM, CDR2 ANQGSEA. The length of the CDR3 is 14 residues. V shed 6 bases and J 6 bases; nucleotides not matched to a gene: 7. In DNA form, the CDR3 reads TGCAGCGTGTCGGGACAGGGGGTTGGTCAGCCCCAGCATTTT. It yields the protein CSVSGQGVGQPQHF.

The rearrangement uses TRBV4-1 and TRBJ2-1, with 9 bases identical to TRBD2. The CDR3 totals 13 residues. Germline CDR1 and CDR2: MGHRA and YSYEKL. Unmatched junction bases numbered 8, after V lost 8 bases and J lost 9 bases. CDR3 nucleotides: TGCGCCAGCGGACTAGCGATCACCACTGAGCAGTTCTTC. Protein: CASGLAITTEQFF.

V gene TRBV11-2 combines with J gene TRBJ1-5, with 8 bases aligning to TRBD1. The germline CDR1 and CDR2 sequences are SGHAT and FQNNGV. V lost 4 bases, J lost 4 bases, and 18 bases stayed unmatched. There are 19 residues in the CDR3. CDR3 region: CASSSRGTGVWGTNQPQHF. The CDR3 bases are TGTGCCAGCAGCTCACGAGGGACAGGAGTCTGGGGGACTAATCAGCCCCAGCATTTT.

Comment on this clone: A junction end diverges from the germline sequence, so it may reflect a read error. The CDR3 region has the DNA TGTGCCAGCAGTGAAGGGTCATTCGAGGGACTAGCGGGAAACAAAGAGCAGTTCTTC. It specifies CASSEGSFEGLAGNKEQFF. This chain uses TRBV2 with TRBJ2-1; TRBD2 agrees at 13 bases. The CDR3 totals 19 residues. CDR1 is SNHLY and CDR2 is FYNNEI in the germline V gene. The complete variable domain, with remaining parts taken from reference TRBV2 and TRBJ2-1, reads EPEVTQTPSHQVTQMGQEVILRCVPISNHLYFYWYRQILGQKVEFLVSFYNNEISEKSEIFDDQFSVERPDGSNFTLKIRSTKLEDSAMYFCASSEGSFEGLAGNKEQFFGPGTRLTVL.

The CDR3 loop is CASSQPGLAAYEQYF. CDR3 coding DNA: TGTGCCAGCAGCCAGCCGGGACTAGCGGCCTACGAGCAGTACTTC. The rearrangement links TRBV4-2 to TRBJ2-7; 11 positions agree with TRBD2. The CDR3 is 15 amino acids. V lost 3 bases to trimming and J lost 2 bases; unmatched junction nucleotides: 3. Germline lookup yields CDR1 LGHNA and CDR2 YNFKEQ.

This clone has just one count. The chain recombines TRBV6-4 with TRBJ1-5; 7 bases line up with TRBD1. Germline V gene lookup returns CDR1 MRHNA and CDR2 SNTAGT. The CDR3 is 14 amino acids. Trimming took 6 bases from V and 0 from J; bases not matched to a gene: 2. CDR3 in DNA: TGTGCCAGCAGCCGGGACAGTAGCAATCAGCCCCAGCATTTT. Protein sequence: CASSRDSSNQPQHF.

This clone occurred a few times. This chain links TRBV7-9 with TRBJ1-1, with a possible D match to TRBD1 (6 bases). V lost 6 bases, J lost 0 bases, and 11 bases lay in between. CDR1 and CDR2 from the germline V gene are SEHNR and FQNEAQ (reference sequence). The CDR3 runs to 14 residues. The CDR3 sequence is CASRPGHLNTEAFF. Here the CDR3 DNA reads TGTGCCAGCAGACCGGGACACCTGAACACTGAAGCTTTCTTT.

The rearrangement uses TRBV7-2 and TRBJ2-3; perhaps TRBD2 as D (6 bases). The CDR3 loop spans 12 amino acids. V lost 5 bases and J 8 bases, leaving 11 bases between the germline ends. Per germline, CDR1 SGHTA and CDR2 FQGNSA. This chain's CDR3 is CASSRERFTQYF. CDR3 bases: TGTGCCAGCAGCCGGGAGAGATTTACGCAGTATTTT.

The gene calls are TRBV4-2 and TRBJ2-2; D gene unclear. This CDR3 is 13 amino acids long. Trimming cost V 2 bases and J 6 bases, with 7 bases left between them. Germline CDR1 reads LGHNA; CDR2 reads YNFKEQ. The CDR3 sequence: CASSQREPGELFF. As DNA, the CDR3 is TGTGCCAGCAGCCAACGAGAACCCGGGGAGCTGTTTTTT.

This sequence joins TRBV5-4 and TRBJ1-4; 7 bases align to TRBD1. Germline V gene sequence: CDR1 SGHNT, CDR2 YYREEE (reference sequence). The CDR3 totals 16 residues. J lost 5 bases, V lost 4 bases, and 11 bases had no gene match. CDR3 protein: CASSQGGRSMNEKLFF. CDR3 DNA: TGTGCCAGCAGCCAGGGGGGCCGTTCGATGAATGAAAAACTGTTTTTT. Supplemented by reference TRBV5-4 and TRBJ1-4, the full variable domain reads ETGVTQSPTHLIKTRGQQVTLRCSSQSGHNTVSWYQQALGQGPQFIFQYYREEENGRGNFPPRFSGLQFPNYSSELNVNALELDDSALYLCASSQGGRSMNEKLFFGSGTQLSVL.

V gene TRBV7-6 combines with J gene TRBJ1-2; 8 nucleotides line up with TRBD1. The J segment lost 4 bases and the V segment lost 5 bases, leaving 9 bases of the junction unmatched. Per germline, CDR1 SGHVS and CDR2 FNYEAQ. The length of the CDR3 is 15 residues. CDR3 DNA: TGTGCCAGCAGCCAAGGACAGGGAGGGGCCTATGGCTACACCTTC. Protein product: CASSQGQGGAYGYTF.

The V call is TRBV19, the J call TRBJ1-2; TRBD1 matches at 10 bases. The CDR3 has 14 residues. CDR1 and CDR2 (germline): LNHDA, SQIVND (reference sequence). The junction had 9 bases not matched to a gene; V was cut back by 6 bases and J by 8 bases. The CDR3 region is CASSPGTGVKGYTF. CDR3 DNA: TGTGCCAGTAGCCCCGGGACAGGGGTAAAGGGCTACACCTTC. The variable domain in full, with the rest retrieved from reference TRBV19 and TRBJ1-2, is DGGITQSPKYLFRKEGQNVTLSCEQNLNHDAMYWYRQDPGQGLRLIYYSQIVNDFQKGDIAEGYSVSREKKESFPLTVTSAQKNPTAFYLCASSPGTGVKGYTFGSGTRLTVV.